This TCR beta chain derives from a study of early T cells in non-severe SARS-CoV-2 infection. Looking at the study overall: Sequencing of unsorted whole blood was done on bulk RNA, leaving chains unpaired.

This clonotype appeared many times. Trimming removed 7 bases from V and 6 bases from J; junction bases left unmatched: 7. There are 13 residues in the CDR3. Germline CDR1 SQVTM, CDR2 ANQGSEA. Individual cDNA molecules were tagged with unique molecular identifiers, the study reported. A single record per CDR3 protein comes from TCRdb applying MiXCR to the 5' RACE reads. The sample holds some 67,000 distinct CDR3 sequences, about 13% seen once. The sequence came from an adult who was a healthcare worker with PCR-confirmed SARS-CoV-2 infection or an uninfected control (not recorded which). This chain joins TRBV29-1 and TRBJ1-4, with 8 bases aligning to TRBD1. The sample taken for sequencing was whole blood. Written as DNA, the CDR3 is TGCAGCGCCGAGGACAGGGATTATGAAAAACTGTTTTTT. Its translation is CSAEDRDYEKLFF.